These 28 T cell receptor beta chains were all obtained from the same sample, sequenced in a study of CD4 and CD8 cells across lung adenocarcinoma regions. TCRdb reprocessed the PCR reads via MiXCR and lists one record per CDR3 protein. The data contain approximately 12,000 distinct CDR3 sequences, roughly 48% of them singletons. The sample was CD8+ T cells from the margin of a lung tumor. The source of these receptors is a female donor with lung adenocarcinoma. The CD4 and CD8 labels of this study may be unreliable.

The genes are TRBV7-6 and TRBJ2-2; D is perhaps TRBD1 (5 bases). This CDR3 has 14 amino acids. V was cut by 5 bases and J by 16 bases, with 23 bases left in between. Germline assignment: CDR1 SGHVS and CDR2 FNYEAQ. The CDR3, as DNA: TGTGCCAGCAGCGGGGCAGTGAACACCGGTACGCAGTTTTTT. The encoded protein is CASSGAVNTGTQFF.

In DNA, the CDR3 is TGTGCCAGCAGTCCTAGTAATTACAATGAGCAGTTCTTC. This gives the protein CASSPSNYNEQFF. The chain recombines TRBV27 with TRBJ2-1; D is undetermined. Trimming removed 5 bases at V and 4 bases at J, with 9 bases between. This CDR3 is built from 13 residues. In germline, CDR1 is MNHEY, CDR2 SMNVEV (reference sequence).

V and J are TRBV6-1 and TRBJ2-3, with TRBD2 matching 9 bases. The CDR3 sequence is 15 residues long. The V segment lost 8 bases and the J segment 5 bases; nucleotides outside the gene matches: 11. Germline V CDR1 and CDR2: MNHNS, SASEGT. The CDR3 sequence: CASGCGGGGKDTQYF. For the CDR3, the DNA is TGTGCCAGCGGGTGCGGGGGGGGAGGGAAAGATACGCAGTATTTT.

This clonotype was seen ten or more times. This sequence joins TRBV10-3 and TRBJ1-1; maybe TRBD1 (5 bases). This CDR3 comprises 15 residues. Looked up from germline, CDR1 is ENHRY and CDR2 is SYGVKD. Between the trimmed V and J ends, which lost 2 bases and 0 bases, there was a span of 10 bases. Here the CDR3 DNA reads TGTGCCATCAGTGAGCCTAGGGGAATGAACACTGAAGCTTTCTTT. Protein product: CAISEPRGMNTEAFF.

V gene TRBV7-6 combines with J gene TRBJ2-3; D call uncertain. V lost 3 bases and J 11 bases, leaving 27 bases between the germline ends. CDR1 is SGHVS and CDR2 is FNYEAQ in the germline V gene. The CDR3 runs 17 residues. The CDR3 sequence: CASSLRTHPVNTDEQYF. In DNA form, the CDR3 reads TGTGCCAGCAGCTTGCGGACCCACCCCGTGAACACAGATGAGCAGTATTTT.

Concerning this clonotype: One junction end does not reproduce the germline sequence, and a read error may be involved. This chain uses TRBV6-1 with TRBJ2-3; 7 bases line up with TRBD2. The germline V gene encodes CDR1 MNHNS and CDR2 SASEGT. The CDR3 extends over 17 amino acids. This CDR3 reads CASSRRLGGGFKDMQYF. The CDR3 nucleotides read TGTGCCAGCAGCCGCCGACTGGGGGGGGGATTCAAAGATATGCAGTATTTT.

Ten or more counts support this clonotype. The rearrangement joins TRBV5-1 to TRBJ2-1; D possibly corresponds to TRBD2 (6 bases). CDR3 length: 15 amino acids. V lost 0 bases and J lost 5, with 12 bases in between. Looked up from germline, CDR1 is SGHRS and CDR2 is YFSETQ. The CDR3 DNA sequence: TGCGCCAGCAGCTTGGTCGGTGGGGGGAACAATGAGCAGTTCTTC. Protein product: CASSLVGGGNNEQFF.

As for this clonotype: It is likely a read error, because the conserved phenylalanine at the end of the CDR3 is missing. The DNA is left out, because the CDR3 cannot be placed on it with certainty; the CDR3 is given as TCRdb lists it. The chain recombines TRBV6-2 or TRBV6-3 with TRBJ2-5; no DNA check was done on the table's D call, TRBD1. Looked up from germline, CDR1 is MNHEY and CDR2 is SVGEGT. The CDR3 extends over 13 residues, inclusive of both ends. This chain's CDR3 is CASSYSGQGRSYV.

This clonotype ranks as large. V usage is TRBV6-5 and J usage is TRBJ2-4; D might be TRBD1 (5 bases). Looked up from germline, CDR1 is MNHEY and CDR2 is SVGAGI. Trimming pared 6 bases from V and 3 bases from J, leaving 12 bases between. The CDR3 covers 14 residues. The CDR3 protein is CASSQQEYKNIQYF. Written as DNA, the CDR3 is TGTGCCAGCAGCCAACAGGAATACAAAAACATTCAGTACTTC.

A few counts support this clonotype. This chain connects TRBV7-9 to TRBJ2-1; weak D call: TRBD2 (6 bases). Trimming took 8 bases from V and 7 from J, leaving 12 bases between them. In germline, CDR1 is SEHNR, CDR2 FQNEAQ (reference sequence). This CDR3 has 12 amino acids. The CDR3 region is CASGTEPNEQFF. In DNA form, the CDR3 reads TGTGCCAGCGGGACTGAGCCTAATGAGCAGTTCTTC.

The V call is TRBV27, the J call TRBJ1-1, with a tentative D call TRBD1 (5 bases). CDR1 and CDR2 (germline): MNHEY, SMNVEV (reference sequence). The CDR3 extends over 15 amino acids. V lost 4 bases to trimming and J lost 5 bases, with 17 bases between them. The CDR3 coding sequence is TGTGCCAGCAGTTGGGACGTCTCTTCGGGGACTGAAGCTTTCTTT. It is translated as CASSWDVSSGTEAFF.

This clonotype was observed many times. The V call is TRBV4-1, the J call TRBJ2-1, with TRBD2 matching 9 bases. The end of the DNA aligns better with TRBJ2-7, so the J call may be wrong. From germline, CDR1 is MGHRA and CDR2 YSYEKL. The CDR3 is made up of 16 amino acids. The CDR3 coding sequence is TGCGCCAGCAGCCATAGGGGGCGGGGGGGGGTCTACGAGCAGTACTTC. Encoded protein: CASSHRGRGGVYEQYF.

By sample share, this clonotype is large. The gene calls are TRBV27 and TRBJ2-1; TRBD1 aligns across 10 bases. This CDR3 is 18 amino acids long. After removal of 0 bases from V and 2 bases from J, the junction contained 7 bases not matched to a gene. CDR1 is MNHEY, CDR2 SMNVEV, per germline (reference sequence). This CDR3 is CASSLSPRGTGAYNEQFF. CDR3 in DNA: TGTGCCAGCAGTTTATCCCCTCGAGGGACAGGGGCCTACAATGAGCAGTTCTTC.

The chain employs TRBV4-1 and TRBJ1-1; 8 bases line up with TRBD1. The CDR3 has 17 amino acids. With V trimmed by 2 bases and J by 2 bases, 10 bases remained unmatched. Germline V gives CDR1 MGHRA, CDR2 YSYEKL. The CDR3 sequence: CASSQPITDRVNTEAFF. CDR3 in DNA: TGCGCCAGCAGCCAACCGATCACGGACAGGGTAAACACTGAAGCTTTCTTT.

This clonotype was recorded once. The junction departs from germline at one end; a sequencing error may be responsible. V usage is TRBV6-5 and J usage is TRBJ2-2; TRBD2 might be the D (6 bases). The CDR3 totals 16 residues. Germline loops: CDR1 MNHEY, CDR2 SVGAGI. The CDR3 DNA follows: TGTGCCAGCAGTTACGTTGGGACTCAAGGGACCGGGGCGCTGTATTTT. Translating it yields CASSYVGTQGTGALYF.

By frequency in the sample, this clonotype is medium-sized. CDR3 sequence: CASSYSRVGGETQYF. The CDR3, as DNA: TGTGCCAGCAGTTACTCCCGGGTCGGGGGAGAGACCCAGTACTTC. The genes are TRBV6-5 and TRBJ2-5; D might be TRBD2 (6 bases). V was shortened by 0 bases and J by 4 bases, with 12 bases between the two germline ends. The CDR3 contains 15 residues. Germline V gives CDR1 MNHEY, CDR2 SVGAGI.

This clonotype was seen repeatedly, ten times or more. The DNA for the CDR3 is TGTGCCAGCAGCTTAGGTCCGGGGGGCGTTAACAATGAGCAGTTCTTC. Amino acid sequence: CASSLGPGGVNNEQFF. V usage is TRBV7-2 and J usage is TRBJ2-1, with a possible D match to TRBD2 (7 bases). The CDR3 has 16 amino acids. Germline-derived CDR1 and CDR2 are SGHTA and FQGNSA. V lost 1 base to trimming and J lost 5 bases, with 15 bases between them.

A remark on this clonotype: A much larger clonotype is one base distant, so this may be a read error. The chain links TRBV11-2 to TRBJ2-3, with a weak D call TRBD2 (6 bases). The CDR3 runs to 14 residues. With 5 bases removed from V and 5 bases from J, the gap between germline ends came to 14 bases. Germline CDR1 is SGHAT and CDR2 is FQNNGV. DNA for the CDR3: TGTGCCAGCAGCCCAGGGACTTCCGAAGATACGCAGTATTTT. It specifies CASSPGTSEDTQYF. Full variable domain (missing parts from reference TRBV11-2 and TRBJ2-3): EAGVAQSPRYKIIEKRQSVAFWCNPISGHATLYWYQQILGQGPKLLIQFQNNGVVDDSQLPKDRFSAERLKGVDSTLKIQPAKLEDSAVYLCASSPGTSEDTQYFGPGTRLTVL.

J is TRBJ2-1 and V is TRBV6-5; 11 nucleotides line up with TRBD2. Germline V gene sequence: CDR1 MNHEY, CDR2 SVGAGI. The CDR3 loop spans 15 amino acids. J was trimmed by 12 bases and V by 6 bases; bases with no gene match: 13. CDR3 bases: TGTGCCAGCAGATTCTCCGGGACTAGCGGAAACGTGCAGTTCTTC. Translating it yields CASRFSGTSGNVQFF.

Details on this clonotype: Germline is not matched at one junction end, which may reflect a read error. The V gene is TRBV7-6, the J gene TRBJ2-3; 9 nucleotides agree with TRBD2. The CDR3 runs to 15 residues. Germline CDR1 and CDR2: SGHVS and FNYEAQ. In nucleotides, the CDR3 is TGTGCCAGCAGCTTGGCCGGGACTAGCACGGATACGCAGTATTTT. Its protein is CASSLAGTSTDTQYF.

This clonotype has just a few counts. The V call is TRBV6-5, the J call TRBJ2-1, with 8 bases that match TRBD2. The CDR3 loop spans 17 amino acids. Trimming at V came to 0 bases and at J to 0 bases, leaving 4 bases not matched to a gene. The germline V gene has CDR1 MNHEY and CDR2 SVGAGI. The CDR3 sequence: CASSYSGLAGSYNEQFF. CDR3 sequence (DNA): TGTGCCAGCAGTTACTCAGGGCTAGCGGGCTCCTACAATGAGCAGTTCTTC.

Concerning this clonotype: Given a much more abundant clone one base away, this may be a read error. The chain couples TRBV11-2 to TRBJ2-2; the D gene is possibly TRBD2 (5 bases). Trimming took 5 bases from V and 7 from J, leaving 14 bases between them. Germline V gene data show CDR1 as SGHAT and CDR2 as FQNNGV. The CDR3 contains 14 residues. Here the CDR3 DNA reads TGTGCCAGCAGCCTGGACGGGGTTGACGGGGAGCTGTTTTTT. Its translation: CASSLDGVDGELFF.

This clonotype was detected a few times. The chain carries TRBV6-5 and TRBJ2-3; no clear D gene. Trimming removed 2 bases from V and 5 bases from J, with 11 bases in between. Germline V gene lookup returns CDR1 MNHEY and CDR2 SVGAGI. The CDR3 covers 14 residues. The chain's CDR3 is CASSYPGWGDTQYF. The DNA of the CDR3 is TGTGCCAGCAGTTACCCCGGGTGGGGAGATACGCAGTATTTT.

This chain links TRBV20-1 with TRBJ2-1; D is unresolved. Germline V gene data show CDR1 as DFQATT and CDR2 as SNEGSKA (reference sequence). Deletions cut 6 bases from V and 6 bases from J, with 12 bases between. The CDR3 runs 12 residues. CDR3 DNA: TGCAGTGCCGGGTGGTTAGTCAATGAGCAGTTCTTC. Amino acid sequence: CSAGWLVNEQFF.

This clonotype was counted ten times or more. The rearrangement joins TRBV11-2 to TRBJ2-7, with D possibly matching TRBD1 (6 bases). Trimming took off 5 bases at V and 2 bases at J, with 7 bases between the two ends. CDR3 length: 12 residues. The germline CDR1 and CDR2 sequences are SGHAT and FQNNGV. The CDR3 DNA reads as TGTGCCAGCAGCCCAGGGGCCTACGAGCAGTACTTC. It yields the protein CASSPGAYEQYF.

In this sample, this clonotype turned up many times. This chain joins TRBV27 and TRBJ2-5; 13 bases are a match to TRBD2. Trimming at V came to 5 bases and at J to 5 bases, leaving 5 bases not matched to a gene. CDR1 is MNHEY, CDR2 SMNVEV, per germline (reference sequence). This CDR3 has 15 amino acids. CDR3 loop: CASSPGLAGAETQYF. CDR3 sequence (DNA): TGTGCCAGCAGTCCCGGACTAGCGGGAGCCGAGACCCAGTACTTC.

On this clonotype: The conserved closing phenylalanine or tryptophan is absent in this CDR3, likely reflecting a read error. The rearrangement links TRBV10-3 to TRBJ2-5; a weak D match, TRBD1 (7 bases). This CDR3 has 13 amino acids. Germline V lookup: CDR1 ENHRY, CDR2 SYGVKD. The CDR3 reads CATTAGGRESQYL. In DNA, the CDR3 is TGTGCCACTACAGCAGGGGGGCGAGAGTCCCAGTACTTA.

The chain uses TRBV27 and TRBJ2-3; the match to TRBD2 covers 9 bases. The CDR3 totals 19 residues. Trimming removed 8 bases from V and 3 bases from J; junction bases left unmatched: 21. Germline loops: CDR1 MNHEY, CDR2 SMNVEV (reference sequence). The CDR3 nucleotides are TGTGCCAGCCGCCCTGGAGGACTAGCGACATCCAGGGGGACAGATACGCAGTATTTT. This encodes CASRPGGLATSRGTDTQYF.